This is a list of T cell receptor beta chains from one sample in a study of CD8 T cells in Susac syndrome. Via MiXCR, TCRdb re-called the immunoSEQ multiplex PCR reads, giving one row per CDR3 protein. The sample has more than 150,000 distinct CDR3 sequences, approximately 96% seen once. The sample comprised CD4+ T cells from PBMCs. All receptors derive from a human donor with Susac syndrome. Each CDR3 is given with its conserved first and last residue. The D gene is left open where the match is weak. Rows may omit the clone size; those that give it use once, few, many or a size class.

-,-,TRBJ2-5,TRBV11-2,TGTGCCAGCAGCTTAAGGGGCTACGCTTTTTATCAGTACTTC,CASSLRGYAFYQYF
TRBD1,few,TRBJ1-1,TRBV6-1,TGTGCCAGCAGTGTTGGGGGACAGGGAGGAACTGAAGCTTTCTTT,CASSVGGQGGTEAFF
-,-,TRBJ2-7,TRBV20-1,TGCAGTGCTGACTACGAGCAGTACTTC,CSADYEQYF
TRBD2,once,TRBJ2-5,TRBV4-3,TGCGCCAGCAGCCAAGAGCTAGCGGGGGAAGAGACCCAGTACTTC,CASSQELAGEETQYF
-,-,TRBJ1-1,TRBV29-1,TGCAGCGTTGCACAGGGAGTTGAAGCTTTCTTT,CSVAQGVEAFF
-,-,TRBJ2-5,TRBV30,TGTGCCTGGAGTGCCAGACAGAAAGAGACCCAGTACTTC,CAWSARQKETQYF
TRBD2,-,TRBJ2-5,TRBV13,TGTGCCAGCAGCCAACGCCCTCAACTAGCGGGGGAACAAGAGACCCAGTACTTC,CASSQRPQLAGEQETQYF
-,-,TRBJ1-2,TRBV28,TGTGCCAGCACCCTCTCACCCGCCCTCTATGGCTACACCTTC,CASTLSPALYGYTF
TRBD2,-,TRBJ2-7,TRBV29-1,TGCAGCGTTGTTGGTAGTAGCGGGGGCCTCCTTTACGAGCAGTACTTC,CSVVGSSGGLLYEQYF
-,-,TRBJ2-7,TRBV9,TGTGCCAGCAGCGCCGGGACCTCTGGCCCTTTCGAGCAGTACTTC,CASSAGTSGPFEQYF
-,-,TRBJ1-2,TRBV7-9,TGTGCCAGCAGCCCGGGACGGCACTATAGCTACACCTTC,CASSPGRHYSYTF
-,-,TRBJ2-5,TRBV30,TGTGCCTGGAGTGTACGGGGTTTTGCGGGTGGTGGAGAGACCCAGTACTTC,CAWSVRGFAGGGETQYF
-,-,TRBJ2-6,TRBV12-3/TRBV12-4,TGTGCCAGCAGTCCCATCCTTCGGGGGGCAGGGTCTGGGGCCAACGTCCTGACTTTC,CASSPILRGAGSGANVLTF
-,-,TRBJ1-3,TRBV6-5,TGTGCCAGCAAACCAGGGGCGAGCTCTGGAAACACCATATATTTT,CASKPGASSGNTIYF
TRBD1,-,TRBJ2-5,TRBV13,TGTGCCAGCAGCCCCATACTAACGGACAGGGTAGAGACCCAGTACTTC,CASSPILTDRVETQYF
-,-,TRBJ2-5,TRBV6-5,TGTGCCAGCAGTTACGTCCACCAAGAGACCCAGTACTTC,CASSYVHQETQYF
TRBD1,-,TRBJ2-1,TRBV7-6,TGTGCCAGCAGCTTTCCGGGACAGGGGGCGCGGAATGAGCAGTTCTTC,CASSFPGQGARNEQFF
TRBD1,-,TRBJ1-1,TRBV29-1,TGCAGCGGTTCCCTAACCAGGGGGCGGGCTGAAGCTTTCTTT,CSGSLTRGRAEAFF
-,-,TRBJ1-6,TRBV30,TGTGCCTGGAGTCCAGGCAGAATTGATTCACCCCTCCACTTT,CAWSPGRIDSPLHF
TRBD1,-,TRBJ1-1,TRBV10-3,TGTGCCATCAGGAGGACAGGGGGGCAGAACACTGAAGCTTTCTTT,CAIRRTGGQNTEAFF
-,-,TRBJ1-1,TRBV5-1,TGCGCCAGCAGCCTAACGACAGCGCCAAACACTGAAGCTTTCTTT,CASSLTTAPNTEAFF
TRBD2,-,TRBJ2-5,TRBV30,TGTGCCTGGAGTCACGCTAGCGGGGGGGCCCGGGAGACCCAGTACTTC,CAWSHASGGARETQYF
-,-,TRBJ1-2,TRBV30,TGTGCCAACCTCGTGGGGTTTAGTCGCTACACCTTC,CANLVGFSRYTF
-,few,TRBJ2-3,TRBV7-8,TGTGCCAGCAGCTTATCTCCAGATACGCAGTATTTT,CASSLSPDTQYF
TRBD2,-,TRBJ2-7,TRBV4-1,TGCGCCAGCAGCCAAGCCCTAGCGGTTGAATACGAGCAGTACTTC,CASSQALAVEYEQYF
TRBD1,-,TRBJ1-4,TRBV5-5,TGTGCCAGCAGCTCCCCGACAGGGGTGAATGAAAAACTGTTTTTT,CASSSPTGVNEKLFF
-,-,TRBJ2-1,TRBV6-4,TGTGCCAGCAGTGACGGGCCAGTTGGCGGCAATGAGCAGTTCTTC,CASSDGPVGGNEQFF
-,-,TRBJ1-2,TRBV7-2,TGTGCCAGCAGCTTAAGTCCCGCGACAAGGAACGATGGCTACACCTTC,CASSLSPATRNDGYTF